These T cell receptor beta chains were read from a single sample in a study of OX40 agonist ivuxolimab in advanced cancers. Profiled with immunoSEQ multiplex PCR; TCRdb holds only in-frame clones, not every one. The profile shows over 45,000 clones, approximately 83% of them singletons. The source material was CD4+ or CD8+ T cells sorted from blood, sampled in a trial of the OX40 agonist ivuxolimab. Source of these receptors: an adult with an advanced solid tumor such as melanoma, head and neck, liver or kidney cancer. The CDR3 runs from the conserved cysteine through the conserved F or W. Fields, in order: V gene, D gene, clone size, J gene, CDR3 DNA, CDR3 protein. A D gene is named only where the DNA matches it firmly. Only part of the rows carry a size: once, few, many, or a class if the clone is expanded.

V: TRBV4-3; D: -; size: -; J: TRBJ1-2; DNA: TGCGCCAGCAGCCAAGATTTGGGGTTCAACTATGGCTACACCTTC; CDR3: CASSQDLGFNYGYTF
V: TRBV11-2; D: -; size: -; J: TRBJ1-2; DNA: TGTGCCAGCAGCGTAAACCGGGAAAACTATGGCTACACCTTC; CDR3: CASSVNRENYGYTF
V: TRBV30; D: TRBD2; size: -; J: TRBJ2-1; DNA: TGTGCCTGGAGTGTAAGCGGAGCGGGGGGGCAATACAATGAGCAGTTCTTC; CDR3: CAWSVSGAGGQYNEQFF
V: TRBV7-3; D: TRBD2; size: -; J: TRBJ2-5; DNA: TGTGCCAGCAGCTTAGATGCCAGGACTAGCGGGGGGGTTAGTAATAAAGAGACCCAGTACTTC; CDR3: CASSLDARTSGGVSNKETQYF
V: TRBV18; D: TRBD1; size: once; J: TRBJ1-1; DNA: TGTGCCAGCTCACCGGGACAGGGAATCACTGAAGCTTTCTTT; CDR3: CASSPGQGITEAFF
V: TRBV5-1; D: TRBD2; size: once; J: TRBJ2-7; DNA: TGCGCCAGCAGCCGCGCACCGGGATCTCAAGCGGGGGGGGGCGAGCAGTACTTC; CDR3: CASSRAPGSQAGGGEQYF
V: TRBV5-6; D: -; size: -; J: TRBJ1-2; DNA: TGTGCCAGCATCTCTCGGGTTTGGGCAAGTGGCTACACCTTC; CDR3: CASISRVWASGYTF
V: TRBV6-6; D: -; size: -; J: TRBJ1-1; DNA: TGTGCCAGCAGTTACTTCACGGCGAACACTGAAGCTTTCTTT; CDR3: CASSYFTANTEAFF
V: TRBV5-5; D: -; size: -; J: TRBJ2-2; DNA: TGTGCCAGCAGCTTGGTGTCAGGGGGGCGCACCGGGGAGCTGTTTTTT; CDR3: CASSLVSGGRTGELFF
V: TRBV7-2; D: TRBD2; size: once; J: TRBJ2-7; DNA: TGTGCCAGCAACCTAGCGGGGGGGCCGAGCTCCTACGAGCAGTACTTC; CDR3: CASNLAGGPSSYEQYF
V: TRBV5-1; D: -; size: -; J: TRBJ1-4; DNA: TGCGCCAGCAGCTTGGCAGAGATTGCAACTAATGAAAAACTGTTTTTT; CDR3: CASSLAEIATNEKLFF
V: TRBV19; D: -; size: -; J: TRBJ1-2; DNA: TGTGCCAGTAGTATTGGGGGGTTCTATGGCTACACCTTC; CDR3: CASSIGGFYGYTF
V: TRBV5-6; D: TRBD1; size: -; J: TRBJ2-7; DNA: TGTGCCAGCAGCCAGGGGCCGGGACAGGGGTCCTACGAGCAGTACTTC; CDR3: CASSQGPGQGSYEQYF
V: TRBV15; D: TRBD2; size: -; J: TRBJ2-7; DNA: TGTGCCACCAGCAGAGATGAAAGCGGGGGGAACTACGAGCAGTACTTC; CDR3: CATSRDESGGNYEQYF
V: TRBV4-3; D: -; size: -; J: TRBJ1-4; DNA: TGCGCCAGCAGCCAAGGGAATACAGACACTGGGGAAAAACTGTTTTTT; CDR3: CASSQGNTDTGEKLFF
V: TRBV4-1; D: -; size: few; J: TRBJ2-3; DNA: TGCGCCAGCAGCCAAGTCGGGGAGATCACAGATACGCAGTATTTT; CDR3: CASSQVGEITDTQYF